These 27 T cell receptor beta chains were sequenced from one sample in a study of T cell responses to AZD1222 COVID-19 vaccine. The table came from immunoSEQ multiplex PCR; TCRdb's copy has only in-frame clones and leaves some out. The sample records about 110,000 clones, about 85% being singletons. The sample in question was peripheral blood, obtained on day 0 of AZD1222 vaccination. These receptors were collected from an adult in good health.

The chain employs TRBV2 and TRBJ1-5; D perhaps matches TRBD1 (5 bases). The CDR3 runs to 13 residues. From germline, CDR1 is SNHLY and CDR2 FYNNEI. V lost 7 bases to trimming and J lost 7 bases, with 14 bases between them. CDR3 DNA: TGTGCCAGCAACGAGGGGCAGGTCCAGCCCCAGCATTTT. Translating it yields CASNEGQVQPQHF.

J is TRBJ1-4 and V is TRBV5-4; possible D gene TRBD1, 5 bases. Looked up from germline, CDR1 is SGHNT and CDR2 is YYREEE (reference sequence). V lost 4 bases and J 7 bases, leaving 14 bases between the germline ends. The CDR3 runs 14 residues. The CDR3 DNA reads TGTGCCAGCAGCACCTCAGCAGGGTCTGAAAAACTGTTTTTT. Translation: CASSTSAGSEKLFF.

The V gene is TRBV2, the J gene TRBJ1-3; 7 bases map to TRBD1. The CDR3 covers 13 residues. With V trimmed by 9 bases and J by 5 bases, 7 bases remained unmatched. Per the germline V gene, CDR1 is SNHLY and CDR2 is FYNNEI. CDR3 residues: CARGGGSRNTIYF. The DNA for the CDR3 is TGTGCCAGGGGAGGGGGCTCGAGAAACACCATATATTTT. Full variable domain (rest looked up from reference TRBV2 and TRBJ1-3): EPEVTQTPSHQVTQMGQEVILRCVPISNHLYFYWYRQILGQKVEFLVSFYNNEISEKSEIFDDQFSVERPDGSNFTLKIRSTKLEDSAMYFCARGGGSRNTIYFGEGSWLTVV.

CDR3 sequence reads: CASSGVTSGAYEQYF. The CDR3 DNA reads TGTGCCAGCAGTGGCGTGACTAGCGGGGCCTACGAGCAGTACTTC. This chain connects TRBV27 to TRBJ2-7; 11 bases agree with TRBD2. CDR1 is MNHEY and CDR2 is SMNVEV in the germline V gene (reference sequence). This CDR3 is built from 15 residues. Unmatched junction bases numbered 5, after V lost 5 bases and J lost 2 bases.

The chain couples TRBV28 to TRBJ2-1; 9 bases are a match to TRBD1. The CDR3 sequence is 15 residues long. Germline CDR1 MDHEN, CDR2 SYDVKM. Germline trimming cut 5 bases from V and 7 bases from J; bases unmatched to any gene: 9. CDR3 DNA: TGTGCCAGCAGTCCCGACAGGGGGGGGTTTAATGAGCAGTTCTTC. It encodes CASSPDRGGFNEQFF.

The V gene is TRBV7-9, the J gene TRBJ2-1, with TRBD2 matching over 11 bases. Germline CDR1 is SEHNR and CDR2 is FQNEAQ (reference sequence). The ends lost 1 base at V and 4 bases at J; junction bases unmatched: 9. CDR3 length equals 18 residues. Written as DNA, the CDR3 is TGTGCCAGCAGCTTAGAGCGAGGTGTAGCGGGAGGGTACAATGAGCAGTTCTTC. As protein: CASSLERGVAGGYNEQFF.

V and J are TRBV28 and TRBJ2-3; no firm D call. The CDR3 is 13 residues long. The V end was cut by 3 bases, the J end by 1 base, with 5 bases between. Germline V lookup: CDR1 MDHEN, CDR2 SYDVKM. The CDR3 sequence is CASSFQGTDTQYF. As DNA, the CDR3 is TGTGCCAGCAGTTTCCAGGGCACAGATACGCAGTATTTT.

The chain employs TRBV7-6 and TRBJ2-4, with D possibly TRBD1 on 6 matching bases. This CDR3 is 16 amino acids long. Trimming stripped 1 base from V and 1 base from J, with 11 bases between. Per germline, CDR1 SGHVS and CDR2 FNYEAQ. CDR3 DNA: TGTGCCAGCAGCTTAGGTGGGGGCCTTGCCAAAAACATTCAGTACTTC. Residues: CASSLGGGLAKNIQYF.

The CDR3 bases are TGTGCCACCAGTGATTTGGGGAGGGGCCACAATGAGCAGTTCTTC. It specifies CATSDLGRGHNEQFF. The chain uses TRBV24-1 and TRBJ2-1, with TRBD2 matching 7 bases. Losses at the gene ends were 0 bases for V and 5 bases for J; bases not matched to a gene: 3. The CDR3 spans 15 residues. CDR1 and CDR2 from the germline V gene are KGHDR and SFDVKD.

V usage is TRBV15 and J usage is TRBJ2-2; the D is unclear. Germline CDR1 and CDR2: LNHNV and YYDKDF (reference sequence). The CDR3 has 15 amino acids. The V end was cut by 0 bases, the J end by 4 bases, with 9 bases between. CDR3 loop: CATSRDRTTTGELFF. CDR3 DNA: TGTGCCACCAGCAGAGATCGAACAACCACCGGGGAGCTGTTTTTT.

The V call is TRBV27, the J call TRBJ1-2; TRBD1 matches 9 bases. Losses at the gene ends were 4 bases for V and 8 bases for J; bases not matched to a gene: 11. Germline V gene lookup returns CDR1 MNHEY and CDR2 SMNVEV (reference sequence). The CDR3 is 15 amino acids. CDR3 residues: CASSSSPDRGSGYTF. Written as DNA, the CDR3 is TGTGCCAGCAGTTCCTCCCCGGACAGGGGAAGCGGCTACACCTTC.

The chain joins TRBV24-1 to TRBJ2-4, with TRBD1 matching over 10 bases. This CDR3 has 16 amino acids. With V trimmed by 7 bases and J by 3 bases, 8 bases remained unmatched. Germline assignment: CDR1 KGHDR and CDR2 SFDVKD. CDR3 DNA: TGTGCCACCAGAACGTCCGGGACAGGGGACAAAAACATTCAGTACTTC. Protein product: CATRTSGTGDKNIQYF.

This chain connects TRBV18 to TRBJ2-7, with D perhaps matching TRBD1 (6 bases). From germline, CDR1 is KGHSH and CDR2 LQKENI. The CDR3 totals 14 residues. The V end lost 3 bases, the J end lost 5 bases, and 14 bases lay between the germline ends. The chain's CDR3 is CASSPTGAIHEQYF. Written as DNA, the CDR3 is TGTGCCAGCTCACCGACAGGCGCGATCCACGAGCAGTACTTC.

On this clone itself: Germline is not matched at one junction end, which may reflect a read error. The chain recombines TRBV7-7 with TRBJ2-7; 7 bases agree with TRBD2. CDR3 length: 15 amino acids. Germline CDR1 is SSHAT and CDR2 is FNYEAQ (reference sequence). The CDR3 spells CASSLGAGLAYEQYF. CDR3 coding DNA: TGTGCTAGCAGCTTAGGGGCAGGACTAGCCTACGAGCAGTACTTC.

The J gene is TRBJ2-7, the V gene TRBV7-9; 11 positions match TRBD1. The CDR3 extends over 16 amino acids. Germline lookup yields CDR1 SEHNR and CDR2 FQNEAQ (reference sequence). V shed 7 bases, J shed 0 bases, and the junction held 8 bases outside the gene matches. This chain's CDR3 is CASTKQGQGGSYEQYF. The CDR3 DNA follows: TGTGCCAGCACCAAGCAGGGACAGGGGGGCTCCTACGAGCAGTACTTC.

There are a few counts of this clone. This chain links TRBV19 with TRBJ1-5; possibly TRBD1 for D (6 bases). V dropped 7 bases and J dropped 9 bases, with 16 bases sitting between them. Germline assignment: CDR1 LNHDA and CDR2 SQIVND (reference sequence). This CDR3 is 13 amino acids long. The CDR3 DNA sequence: TGTGCCAGTAAGGGGCAGGGGCCCGTGCCCCAGCATTTT. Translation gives CASKGQGPVPQHF.

The CDR3 DNA sequence: TGTGCCAGCTCACCTTCTACAGGGGGAGGCAATCAGCCCCAGCATTTT. Residues: CASSPSTGGGNQPQHF. The V call is TRBV18, the J call TRBJ1-5; 8 bases agree with TRBD1. CDR3 length: 16 residues. V trimming: 3 bases; J trimming: 2 bases; junction bases outside the gene matches: 6. Germline CDR1 is KGHSH and CDR2 is LQKENI.

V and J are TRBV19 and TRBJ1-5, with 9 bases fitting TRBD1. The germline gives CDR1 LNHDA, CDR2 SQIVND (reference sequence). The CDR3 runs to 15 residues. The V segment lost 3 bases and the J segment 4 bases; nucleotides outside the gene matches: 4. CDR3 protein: CASSMDRGGNQPQHF. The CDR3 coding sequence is TGTGCCAGTAGTATGGACAGGGGCGGGAATCAGCCCCAGCATTTT.

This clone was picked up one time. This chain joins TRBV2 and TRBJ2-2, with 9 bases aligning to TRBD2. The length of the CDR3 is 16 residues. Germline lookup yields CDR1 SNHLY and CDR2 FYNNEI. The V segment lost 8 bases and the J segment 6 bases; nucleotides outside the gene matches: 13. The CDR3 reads CASGAGGLASSGELFF. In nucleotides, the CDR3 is TGTGCCAGCGGGGCCGGGGGACTAGCAAGCTCCGGGGAGCTGTTTTTT.

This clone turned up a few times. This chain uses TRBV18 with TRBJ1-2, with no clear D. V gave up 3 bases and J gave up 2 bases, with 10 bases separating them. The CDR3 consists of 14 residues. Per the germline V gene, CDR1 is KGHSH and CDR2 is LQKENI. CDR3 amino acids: CASSPTSPNYGYTF. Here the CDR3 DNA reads TGTGCCAGCTCACCCACGAGCCCCAACTATGGCTACACCTTC.

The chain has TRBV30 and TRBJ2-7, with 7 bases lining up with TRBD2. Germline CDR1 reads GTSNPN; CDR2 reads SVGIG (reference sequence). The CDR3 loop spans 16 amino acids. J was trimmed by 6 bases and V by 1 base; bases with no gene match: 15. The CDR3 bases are TGTGCCTGGAGTGCCCCTCAAGCAGCGGGGTTGGGCGAGCAGTACTTC. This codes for CAWSAPQAAGLGEQYF.

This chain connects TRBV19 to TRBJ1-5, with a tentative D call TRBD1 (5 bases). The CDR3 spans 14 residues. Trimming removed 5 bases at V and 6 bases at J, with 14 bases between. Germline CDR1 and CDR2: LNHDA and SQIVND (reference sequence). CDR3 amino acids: CASSPAGISQPQHF. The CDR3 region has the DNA TGTGCCAGTAGTCCGGCAGGGATCAGTCAGCCCCAGCATTTT.

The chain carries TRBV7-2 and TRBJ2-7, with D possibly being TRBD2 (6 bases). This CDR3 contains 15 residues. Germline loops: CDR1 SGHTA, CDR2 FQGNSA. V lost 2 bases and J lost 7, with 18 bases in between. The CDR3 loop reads CASSLKARGLGEQYF. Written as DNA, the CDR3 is TGTGCCAGCAGCTTAAAAGCCCGGGGACTTGGGGAGCAGTACTTC.

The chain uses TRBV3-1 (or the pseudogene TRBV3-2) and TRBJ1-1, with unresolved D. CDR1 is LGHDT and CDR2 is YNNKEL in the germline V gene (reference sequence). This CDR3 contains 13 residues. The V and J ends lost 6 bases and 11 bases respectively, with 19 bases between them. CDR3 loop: CASSQTPEVSAFF. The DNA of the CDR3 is TGTGCCAGCAGTCAAACCCCTGAGGTGTCGGCTTTCTTT.

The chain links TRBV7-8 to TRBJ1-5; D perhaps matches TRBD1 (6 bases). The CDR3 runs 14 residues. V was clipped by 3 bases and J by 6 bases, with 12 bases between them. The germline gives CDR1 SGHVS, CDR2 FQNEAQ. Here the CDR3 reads CASSFTGGAQPQHF. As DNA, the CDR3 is TGTGCCAGCAGCTTCACGGGGGGGGCTCAGCCCCAGCATTTT.

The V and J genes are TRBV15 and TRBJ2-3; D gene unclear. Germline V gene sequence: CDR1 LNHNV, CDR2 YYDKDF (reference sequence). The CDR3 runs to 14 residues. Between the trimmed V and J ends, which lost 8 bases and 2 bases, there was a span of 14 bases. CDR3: CATRRLSDTDTQYF. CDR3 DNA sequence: TGTGCCACCCGGCGACTCTCCGACACAGATACGCAGTATTTT.

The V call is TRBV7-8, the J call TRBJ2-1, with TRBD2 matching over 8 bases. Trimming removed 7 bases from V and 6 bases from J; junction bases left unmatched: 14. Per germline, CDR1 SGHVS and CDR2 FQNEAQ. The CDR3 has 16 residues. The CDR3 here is CASIRHWREVSNEQFF. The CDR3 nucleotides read TGTGCCAGCATCCGACACTGGCGGGAGGTCTCCAATGAGCAGTTCTTC. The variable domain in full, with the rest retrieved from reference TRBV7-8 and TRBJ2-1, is GAGVSQSPRYKVAKRGQDVALRCDPISGHVSLFWYQQALGQGPEFLTYFQNEAQLDKSGLPSDRFFAERPEGSVSTLKIQRTQQEDSAVYLCASIRHWREVSNEQFFGPGTRLTVL.